This T cell receptor beta chain is from a study of T cell changes during pregnancy in multiple sclerosis. Sequencing used immunoSEQ multiplex PCR; TCRdb keeps in-frame clones, though not all of them. This sample has tens of thousands of clones, with 89% found just once. There are 15 residues in the CDR3. V was pared by 1 base and J by 6 bases, with 5 bases of the junction left unmatched. Germline loops: CDR1 SGHTA, CDR2 FQGNSA. The TCR was taken from a female donor with multiple sclerosis, enrolled in a pregnancy study. Sequenced material: CD4+ T cells from peripheral blood mononuclear cells, taken in the first trimester of pregnancy. The rearrangement joins TRBV7-2 to TRBJ2-2, with 7 bases lining up with TRBD1. CDR3 coding DNA: TGTGCCAGCAGCTTAGGGGCACAGGGGCCCGGGGAGCTGTTTTTT. Translated, it gives CASSLGAQGPGELFF. Combining the CDR3 with reference TRBV7-2 and TRBJ2-2 gives the whole variable domain GAGVSQSPSNKVTEKGKDVELRCDPISGHTALYWYRQSLGQGLEFLIYFQGNSAPDKSGLPSDRFSAERTGGSVSTLTIQRTQQEDSAVYLCASSLGAQGPGELFFGEGSRLTVL.